This is a list of T cell receptor beta chains from one sample in a study of CD8 T cells in ankylosing spondylitis. One entry per CDR3 protein results from TCRdb running MiXCR on the 5' RACE reads. Of over 60,000 distinct CDR3 sequences in the sample, about 5.7% were seen once. The sample taken for sequencing was blood, either unsorted or a sorted T cell fraction (not recorded which). Source of these receptors: a male donor with ankylosing spondylitis or in good health (not recorded which). Each CDR3 is given with its conserved first and last residue. A D gene is named only where the DNA matches it firmly. A row's size may be missing; if present it is once, few, many or a size class.

.	many	TRBJ2-7	TRBV30	14	TGTGCCTGGAAGCCCCCGGGACTTCCCTACGAGCAGTACTTC	CAWKPPGLPYEQYF
.	many	TRBJ2-2	TRBV5-1	17	TGCGCCAGCAGCTTACAGGCCCCCGGCCTGAACACCGGGGAGCTGTTTTTT	CASSLQAPGLNTGELFF
TRBD1	many	TRBJ2-5	TRBV5-1	15	TGCGCCAGCAGCTCCGGGACAGCTAGCAAAGAGACCCAGTACTTC	CASSSGTASKETQYF
.	.	TRBJ1-2	TRBV7-6	13	TGTGCCAGCAGCAAACAGACCTCGGGGGGCTACACCTTC	CASSKQTSGGYTF
TRBD2	many	TRBJ2-3	TRBV6-2/TRBV6-3	16	TGTGCCAGCAGTTTAGTAAGCGGGGGGAGCACAGATACGCAGTATTTT	CASSLVSGGSTDTQYF
.	many	TRBJ2-5	TRBV10-3	14	TGTGCCATCAGGGAGGGCCTAAATCAAGAGACCCAGTACTTC	CAIREGLNQETQYF
TRBD1	.	TRBJ2-7	TRBV5-1	14	TGCGCCAGCAGCTTGGACAGGGGGCCCTACGAGCAGTACTTC	CASSLDRGPYEQYF
.	many	TRBJ2-7	TRBV7-9	13	TGTGCCAGCAGCGGTCTCCGACCCTACGAGCAGTACTTC	CASSGLRPYEQYF
TRBD1	many	TRBJ2-7	TRBV7-9	14	TGTGCCAGCAGCTCGGGACAGGGTGTCTACGAGCAGTACTTC	CASSSGQGVYEQYF
TRBD2	many	TRBJ2-7	TRBV29-1	13	TGCAGCGTTGAACTAGCGGGGGGCGGAGAGCAGTACTTC	CSVELAGGGEQYF
TRBD1	many	TRBJ2-5	TRBV7-2	15	TGTGCCAGCAGCGGCGGGACAGGGATTGGGGAGACCCAGTACTTC	CASSGGTGIGETQYF
.	few	TRBJ2-3	TRBV20-1	15	TGCTGTGCTAGGGAAGCCTTGGGACGCACAGATACGCAGTATTTT	CCAREALGRTDTQYF
.	many	TRBJ1-4	TRBV15	16	TGTGCCACCAGCAGAGATCTGGGCGCAACTAATGAAAAACTGTTTTTT	CATSRDLGATNEKLFF
.	.	TRBJ2-4	TRBV20-1	14	TGCAGTGCTAGAGAAGAGGGGGTGAAAAACATTCAGTACTTC	CSAREEGVKNIQYF
.	many	TRBJ2-1	TRBV29-1	11	TGCAGCGTCGGACCCTACAATGAGCAGTTCTTC	CSVGPYNEQFF
TRBD1	many	TRBJ1-1	TRBV20-1	12	TGCAGTGCTTGGGACAGGGGGTTTGAAGCTTTCTTT	CSAWDRGFEAFF
.	many	TRBJ2-2	TRBV7-6	18	TGTGCCAGCAGCTTATTTTCAGGGATTCTTCTTAACACCGGGGAGCTGTTTTTT	CASSLFSGILLNTGELFF
TRBD1	many	TRBJ2-7	TRBV3-1	16	TGTGCCAGCAGCCAATCCGTTGGACAGGGTTCCTACGAGCAGTACTTC	CASSQSVGQGSYEQYF
.	many	TRBJ2-7	TRBV12-3/TRBV12-4	14	TGTGCCAGCAGCCCGGGTGGGGTTACCTACGAGCAGTACTTC	CASSPGGVTYEQYF
.	many	TRBJ2-7	TRBV18	17	TGTGCCAGCTCACCCTTCGGCAGGGGTGAGGCGAGGGACGAGCAGTACTTC	CASSPFGRGEARDEQYF
.	once	TRBJ2-1	TRBV7-2	17	TGTGCCAGCAGCTTAGAGCGGGACAGCTTAACCTACAATGAGCAGTTCTTC	CASSLERDSLTYNEQFF
TRBD2	many	TRBJ2-2	TRBV4-3	17	TGCGCCAGCAGCCAAGATTCAGGCGGGGGGAACACCGGGGAGCTGTTTTTT	CASSQDSGGGNTGELFF
TRBD2	many	TRBJ2-1	TRBV2	16	TGTGCCAGCAGTGAAAGTGCAGCGGGATCCTACAATGAGCAGTTCTTC	CASSESAAGSYNEQFF
.	many	TRBJ2-5	TRBV10-3	13	TGTGCCATCAGTGACGGGTACCAAGAGACCCAGTACTTC	CAISDGYQETQYF
TRBD2	many	TRBJ2-1	TRBV6-4	15	TGTGCCAGCAGTGACTCGCGGGGGTCCTACAATGAGCAGTTCTTC	CASSDSRGSYNEQFF